The T cell receptor (beta chain) described here comes from a study of T cells in localized non-small cell lung cancer. Regarding this clone: Its target is unknown.

Regarding the study as a whole: Owing to sequencing of a solitary tumor region, heterogeneity cannot be discounted. T cell clonality was highest in uninvolved adjacent lung, above tumor. For the top 100 tumor clones, a median approximately 50 also appeared in adjacent lung.

Clones were sequenced by immunoSEQ multiplex PCR, and TCRdb holds only the in-frame ones, with some missing. The sample holds about 3,500 clones, about 31% seen once. The germline CDR1 and CDR2 sequences are LNHDA and SQIVND (reference sequence). The V gene end was trimmed by 7 bases and the J gene end by 3 bases; junction bases not matched to a gene: 6. The CDR3 loop spans 14 amino acids. This chain joins TRBV19 and TRBJ2-3; 8 positions match TRBD1. Sample: lung tumor tissue, taken before any cancer treatment. The origin of this receptor is a man aged 35-75 years with stage I lung adenocarcinoma. The CDR3 nucleotides read TGTGCCAGTACGACAGGGGAAGGGACAGATACGCAGTATTTT. It encodes CASTTGEGTDTQYF. The whole variable domain, remainder taken from reference TRBV19 and TRBJ2-3, is DGGITQSPKYLFRKEGQNVTLSCEQNLNHDAMYWYRQDPGQGLRLIYYSQIVNDFQKGDIAEGYSVSREKKESFPLTVTSAQKNPTAFYLCASTTGEGTDTQYFGPGTRLTVL.